Presented here are 2 T cell receptor beta chains from one specimen sequenced in a study of cytomegalovirus exposure and HLA in healthy donors. Here immunoSEQ multiplex PCR was the method, and the copy in TCRdb shows in-frame clones only, minus some. The sample includes 97,000 or so clones, 85% to 95% of them seen just once. Sequencing input: PBMCs. These receptors originate from a woman between 18 and 30 years old in good health and CMV-seronegative.

The V and J genes are TRBV6-1 and TRBJ2-1; no clear D gene. V was shortened by 10 bases and J by 6 bases, with 13 bases between the two germline ends. CDR1 and CDR2 (germline): MNHNS, SASEGT. The CDR3 length is 12 residues. The CDR3 nucleotides read TGTGCCATCATTCCCGGTCGCAATGAGCAGTTCTTC. It encodes CAIIPGRNEQFF.

This sequence joins TRBV19 and TRBJ1-2; D perhaps matches TRBD1 (5 bases). The germline V gene has CDR1 LNHDA and CDR2 SQIVND (reference sequence). This CDR3 spans 16 amino acids. The ends were cut back, 2 bases at V and 2 bases at J, with 15 bases in the middle. CDR3 DNA: TGTGCCAGTAGTATATCCCACCAGGGATTCAACTATGGCTACACCTTC. This codes for CASSISHQGFNYGYTF.